These 19 T cell receptor beta chains were sequenced from one sample in a study of identifying expanded T cells in peripheral blood. Method: immunoSEQ multiplex PCR; TCRdb's copy keeps in-frame clones and lacks some. Of about 78,000 clones detected, around 89% appear once; the ten largest clones hold roughly 19%. Source material: blood. The source is a person aged 18 to 75 in good health.

This rearrangement joins TRBV28 to TRBJ1-2; the match to TRBD1 covers 9 bases. V shed 6 bases and J 4 bases; nucleotides not matched to a gene: 6. The germline CDR1 and CDR2 sequences are MDHEN and SYDVKM. The CDR3 runs 14 residues. The CDR3 is CASSSLTGGYGYTF. CDR3 nucleotides: TGTGCCAGCAGCTCGCTGACAGGGGGCTATGGCTACACCTTC.

The chain has TRBV6-6 and TRBJ1-1; D possibly corresponds to TRBD1 (5 bases). The CDR3 length is 16 residues. Per germline, CDR1 MNHNY and CDR2 SVGAGI (reference sequence). V shed 2 bases and J shed 0 bases, with 13 bases lying between them. This CDR3 is CASSYRGRAMNTEAFF. As DNA, the CDR3 is TGTGCCAGCAGTTACCGTGGCAGGGCCATGAACACTGAAGCTTTCTTT.

This clone has only one observation. This rearrangement joins TRBV4-1 to TRBJ1-3; D uncertain. Germline V gene sequence: CDR1 MGHRA, CDR2 YSYEKL. This CDR3 is built from 15 residues. V lost 0 bases and J lost 0, with 6 bases in between. CDR3 sequence: CASSQERSSGNTIYF. The DNA for the CDR3 is TGCGCCAGCAGCCAAGAACGGAGCTCTGGAAACACCATATATTTT.

J is TRBJ2-1 and V is TRBV4-3; 7 positions match TRBD2. The CDR3 loop spans 14 amino acids. Unmatched junction bases numbered 4, after V lost 0 bases and J lost 8 bases. Germline-derived CDR1 and CDR2 are LGHNA and YSLEER. CDR3 region: CASSQELANDEQFF. CDR3 sequence (DNA): TGCGCCAGCAGCCAAGAACTAGCGAACGATGAGCAGTTCTTC.

The chain is built from TRBV6-6 and TRBJ1-1, with D possibly being TRBD1 (5 bases). Germline V gives CDR1 MNHNY, CDR2 SVGAGI (reference sequence). The V and J ends lost 6 bases and 1 base respectively, with 9 bases between them. The CDR3 has 13 amino acids. DNA of the CDR3: TGTGCCAGCAGCGACAGATGGAACACTGAAGCTTTCTTT. Translated, it gives CASSDRWNTEAFF.

The chain uses TRBV5-1 and TRBJ2-1; the match to TRBD2 covers 8 bases. CDR3 length: 15 residues. Germline assignment: CDR1 SGHRS and CDR2 YFSETQ. Germline trimming cut 0 bases from V and 3 bases from J; bases unmatched to any gene: 2. This CDR3 reads CASSLVSGGYNEQFF. The CDR3 region has the DNA TGCGCCAGCAGCTTGGTGAGCGGGGGCTACAATGAGCAGTTCTTC.

There are a few counts of this clone. The rearrangement links TRBV27 to TRBJ2-3; 7 bases match TRBD1. V lost 5 bases, J lost 2 bases, and 13 bases stayed unmatched. The CDR3 covers 17 residues. The germline CDR1 and CDR2 sequences are MNHEY and SMNVEV (reference sequence). CDR3 nucleotides: TGTGCCAGCAGTAACCAGGGACAGCTCTCCTACACAGATACGCAGTATTTT. Its translation: CASSNQGQLSYTDTQYF.

This clone was seen more than once but under ten times. The chain combines TRBV4-1 with TRBJ1-2; 7 bases are shared with TRBD1. Germline loops: CDR1 MGHRA, CDR2 YSYEKL. The CDR3 extends over 14 amino acids. J was trimmed by 8 bases and V by 4 bases; bases with no gene match: 10. CDR3 bases: TGCGCCAGCAGCCCCTGGCAGGGGGTAAACGGCTACACCTTC. The encoded protein is CASSPWQGVNGYTF.

The chain carries TRBV28 and TRBJ2-7, with D maybe TRBD1 (5 bases). V was clipped by 10 bases and J by 2 bases, with 12 bases between them. This CDR3 is 12 amino acids long. Germline CDR1 MDHEN, CDR2 SYDVKM. In nucleotides, the CDR3 is TGTGCCACCCGACAGCAAACCTACGAGCAGTACTTC. The encoded protein is CATRQQTYEQYF.

The chain has TRBV29-1 and TRBJ1-1; no clear D. The ends were cut back, 5 bases at V and 1 base at J, with 17 bases in the middle. CDR1 is SQVTM, CDR2 ANQGSEA, per germline. There are 15 residues in the CDR3. CDR3: CSVWAEIFQNTEAFF. The CDR3 DNA follows: TGCAGCGTTTGGGCAGAAATCTTTCAGAACACTGAAGCTTTCTTT.

The genes are TRBV28 and TRBJ2-3; 11 bases match TRBD2. The germline V gene encodes CDR1 MDHEN and CDR2 SYDVKM. This CDR3 spans 16 amino acids. V shed 3 bases, J shed 1 base, and the junction held 3 bases outside the gene matches. The CDR3 DNA is TGTGCCAGCAGTTTCAGTAGCGGGGGGGGCACAGATACGCAGTATTTT. This translates into CASSFSSGGGTDTQYF.

V is TRBV5-1 and J is TRBJ1-3, with D possibly matching TRBD1 (5 bases). The V gene lost 2 bases and the J gene lost 0 bases, with 9 bases spanning the gap. Looked up from germline, CDR1 is SGHRS and CDR2 is YFSETQ. CDR3 length: 15 residues. CDR3 region: CASSLTGSSGNTIYF. CDR3 bases: TGCGCCAGCAGCTTAACAGGCTCCTCTGGAAACACCATATATTTT.

This sequence joins TRBV4-1 and TRBJ1-6; D gene unclear. Germline CDR1 and CDR2: MGHRA and YSYEKL. The CDR3 consists of 18 residues. V was shortened by 0 bases and J by 3 bases, with 15 bases between the two germline ends. The CDR3 loop reads CASSQDLGRGLYNSPLHF. CDR3 DNA: TGCGCCAGCAGCCAAGATCTGGGCAGAGGGCTCTATAATTCACCCCTCCACTTT.

The CDR3 sequence is CASSPRQGFYEQYF. The DNA of the CDR3 is TGTGCCAGCAGTCCCCGACAGGGTTTCTACGAGCAGTACTTC. The rearrangement joins TRBV27 to TRBJ2-7, with 7 nucleotides matching TRBD1. Unmatched junction bases numbered 7, after V lost 5 bases and J lost 3 bases. The CDR3 totals 14 residues. The germline V gene has CDR1 MNHEY and CDR2 SMNVEV (reference sequence).

This chain joins TRBV19 and TRBJ2-1; D is unclear. The CDR3 is made up of 13 amino acids. The V gene's germline CDR1 is LNHDA and CDR2 SQIVND (reference sequence). Trimming pared 4 bases from V and 7 bases from J, leaving 11 bases between. This CDR3 reads CASSTYSVNEQFF. DNA of the CDR3: TGTGCCAGTAGTACCTACTCTGTAAATGAGCAGTTCTTC.

V gene TRBV19 combines with J gene TRBJ1-4; a weak D match, TRBD1 (6 bases). This CDR3 has 19 residues. Deletions cut 5 bases from V and 6 bases from J, with 28 bases between. From germline, CDR1 is LNHDA and CDR2 SQIVND (reference sequence). In DNA, the CDR3 is TGTGCCAGTAGTCCCGCCTACTCCACAGGGAAGCGTTCTGATGAAAAACTGTTTTTT. It yields the protein CASSPAYSTGKRSDEKLFF.

This chain connects TRBV6-5 to TRBJ2-2; 8 positions match TRBD1. Unmatched junction bases numbered 7, after V lost 4 bases and J lost 9 bases. The CDR3 extends over 14 amino acids. The germline CDR1 and CDR2 sequences are MNHEY and SVGAGI. The DNA of the CDR3 is TGTGCCAGCAGTTCCCCGGACAGGGCCAGGGAGCTGTTTTTT. Its protein is CASSSPDRARELFF.

Here the CDR3 reads CSVGNTGTSDYNEQFF. CDR3 DNA: TGCAGCGTGGGGAATACCGGGACTAGCGATTACAATGAGCAGTTCTTC. The chain couples TRBV29-1 to TRBJ2-1, with 10 bases matching TRBD2. The CDR3 has 16 amino acids. The V gene's germline CDR1 is SQVTM and CDR2 ANQGSEA. V was clipped by 6 bases and J by 4 bases; unmatched bases: 12.

The V call is TRBV4-2, the J call TRBJ1-2, with a weak D call TRBD1 (6 bases). This CDR3 spans 15 amino acids. The V and J ends lost 0 bases and 4 bases respectively, with 12 bases between them. CDR1 and CDR2 from the germline V gene are LGHNA and YNFKEQ. The CDR3 loop reads CASSQELGGSYGYTF. DNA of the CDR3: TGTGCCAGCAGCCAAGAGTTGGGGGGCAGCTATGGCTACACCTTC.